This T cell receptor (beta chain) originates from a study of regulatory T cells in long-lasting Graves disease. The length of the CDR3 is 16 residues. Trimming took 5 bases from V and 4 from J; bases not matched to a gene: 12. CDR1 ENHRY and CDR2 SYGVKD come from the germline V gene. To make TCR beta libraries, researchers used iRepertoire HTBI primers and Arm-PCR of CDR3 regions. TCRdb independently ran MiXCR on the multiplex PCR reads; one entry per CDR3 protein. Here the sample spans roughly 450,000 distinct CDR3 sequences, 20% to 30% being singletons. Time point: persistent/refractory GD, antithyroid drugs over 5 years with positive TRAb. Construction of the TCR library relied on RNA isolated from PBMCs. This clonotype turned up a few times.

The chain carries TRBV10-3 and TRBJ1-1, with 8 bases lining up with TRBD1. The sequence derives from a female donor with Graves disease. Source: peripheral blood mononuclear cells (PBMCs), taken when the disease was refractory, from a patient treated with antithyroid drugs. The CDR3 here is CAISISKDRVGTEAFF. For the CDR3, the DNA is TGTGCCATCAGTATTAGCAAGGACAGGGTGGGCACTGAAGCTTTCTTT.